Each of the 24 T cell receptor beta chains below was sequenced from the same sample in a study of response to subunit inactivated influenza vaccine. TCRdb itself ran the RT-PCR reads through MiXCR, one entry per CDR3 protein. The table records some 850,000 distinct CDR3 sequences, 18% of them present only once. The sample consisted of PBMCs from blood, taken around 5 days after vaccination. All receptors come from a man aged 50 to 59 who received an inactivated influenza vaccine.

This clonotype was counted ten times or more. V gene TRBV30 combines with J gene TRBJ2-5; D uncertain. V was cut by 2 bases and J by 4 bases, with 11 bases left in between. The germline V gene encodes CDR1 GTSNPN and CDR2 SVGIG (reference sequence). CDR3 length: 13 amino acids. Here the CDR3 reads CAWSLGFGETQYF. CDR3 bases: TGTGCCTGGAGTTTAGGGTTTGGAGAGACCCAGTACTTC.

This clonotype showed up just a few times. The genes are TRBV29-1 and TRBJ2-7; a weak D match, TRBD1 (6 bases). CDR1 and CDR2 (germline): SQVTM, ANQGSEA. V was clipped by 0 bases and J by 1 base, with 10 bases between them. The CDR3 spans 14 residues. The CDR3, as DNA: TGCAGCGTTGAAGAGAGGGGGAGTTCCTACGAGCAGTACTTC. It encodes CSVEERGSSYEQYF.

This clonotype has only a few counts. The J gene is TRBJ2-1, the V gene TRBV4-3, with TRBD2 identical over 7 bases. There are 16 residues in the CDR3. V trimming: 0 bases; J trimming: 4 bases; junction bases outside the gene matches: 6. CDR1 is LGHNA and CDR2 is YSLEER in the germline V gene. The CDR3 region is CASSQEVTSVYNEQFF. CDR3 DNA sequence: TGCGCCAGCAGCCAAGAAGTCACTAGCGTATACAATGAGCAGTTCTTC.

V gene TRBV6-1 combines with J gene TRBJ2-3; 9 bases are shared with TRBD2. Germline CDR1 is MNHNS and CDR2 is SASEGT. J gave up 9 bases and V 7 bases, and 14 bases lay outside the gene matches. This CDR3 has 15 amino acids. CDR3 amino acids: CASKETSGALRTQYF. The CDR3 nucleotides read TGTGCCAGCAAGGAGACTAGCGGAGCCCTAAGGACGCAGTATTTT.

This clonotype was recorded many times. DNA of the CDR3: TGTGCCAGCAGCGGAACAGGGGGCGCGGGTGAAGCTTTCTTT. The encoded protein is CASSGTGGAGEAFF. The chain has TRBV9 and TRBJ1-1; 9 bases are shared with TRBD1. CDR1 is SGDLS, CDR2 YYNGEE, per germline. The V gene end was trimmed by 3 bases and the J gene end by 7 bases; junction bases not matched to a gene: 7. CDR3 size: 14 residues. Using reference TRBV9 and TRBJ1-1 for the parts outside the CDR3, the full variable domain is DSGVTQTPKHLITATGQRVTLRCSPRSGDLSVYWYQQSLDQGLQFLIQYYNGEERAKGNILERFSAQQFPDLHSELNLSSLELGDSALYFCASSGTGGAGEAFFGQGTRLTVV.

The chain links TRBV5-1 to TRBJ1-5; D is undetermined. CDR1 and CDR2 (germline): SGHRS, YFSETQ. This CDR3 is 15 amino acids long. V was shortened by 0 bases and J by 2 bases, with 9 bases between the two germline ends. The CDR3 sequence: CASSLDGERNQPQHF. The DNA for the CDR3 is TGCGCCAGCAGCTTGGACGGGGAGCGCAATCAGCCCCAGCATTTT.

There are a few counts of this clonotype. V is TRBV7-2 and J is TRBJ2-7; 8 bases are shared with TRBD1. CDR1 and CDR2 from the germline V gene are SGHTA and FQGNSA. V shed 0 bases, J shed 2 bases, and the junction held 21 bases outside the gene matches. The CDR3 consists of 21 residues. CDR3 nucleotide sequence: TGTGCCAGCAGCTTAGCTATCGCAAAGATATTGACAGGGGCGAAACCCTACGAGCAGTACTTC. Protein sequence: CASSLAIAKILTGAKPYEQYF.

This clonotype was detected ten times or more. CDR3 bases: TGCAGTGCTAGAGGTCCCGGAACCCGGGGCGAGCAGTACTTC. Encoded protein: CSARGPGTRGEQYF. The chain joins TRBV20-1 to TRBJ2-7; D might be TRBD2 (5 bases). Per the germline V gene, CDR1 is DFQATT and CDR2 is SNEGSKA (reference sequence). The V end lost 1 base, the J end lost 6 bases, and 16 bases lay between the germline ends. CDR3 length: 14 amino acids.

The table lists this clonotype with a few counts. The CDR3 DNA sequence: TGTGCCAGCAGTTTCAGCAGTAGCTCCTACAATGAGCAGTTCTTC. Its translation is CASSFSSSSYNEQFF. The chain is built from TRBV12-3 or TRBV12-4 and TRBJ2-1; no clear D. Trimming took 3 bases from V and 0 from J, leaving 9 bases between them. The CDR3 covers 15 residues.

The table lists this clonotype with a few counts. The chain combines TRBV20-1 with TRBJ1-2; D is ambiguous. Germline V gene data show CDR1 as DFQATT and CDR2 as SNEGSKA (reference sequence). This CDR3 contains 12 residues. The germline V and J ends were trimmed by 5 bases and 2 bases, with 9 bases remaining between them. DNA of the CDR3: TGCAGTGCTGTCGACGTAAACTATGGCTACACCTTC. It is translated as CSAVDVNYGYTF.

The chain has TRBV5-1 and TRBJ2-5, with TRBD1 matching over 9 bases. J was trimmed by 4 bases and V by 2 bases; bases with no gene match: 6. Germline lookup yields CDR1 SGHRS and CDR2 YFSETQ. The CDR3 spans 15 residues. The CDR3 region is CASSLTSDRGETQYF. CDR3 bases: TGCGCCAGCAGCTTAACCTCGGACAGGGGAGAGACCCAGTACTTC.

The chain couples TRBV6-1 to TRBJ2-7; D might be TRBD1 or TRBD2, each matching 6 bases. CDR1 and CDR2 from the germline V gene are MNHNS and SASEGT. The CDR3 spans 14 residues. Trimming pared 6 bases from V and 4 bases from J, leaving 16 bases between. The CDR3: CASRDSLAGYEQYF. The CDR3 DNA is TGTGCCAGCAGGGACAGCTTGGCGGGGTACGAGCAGTACTTC.

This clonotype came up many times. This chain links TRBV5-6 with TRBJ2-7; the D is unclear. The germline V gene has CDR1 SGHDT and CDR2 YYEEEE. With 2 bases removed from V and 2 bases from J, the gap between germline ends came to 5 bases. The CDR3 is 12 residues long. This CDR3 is CASSFSAYEQYF. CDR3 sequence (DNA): TGTGCCAGCAGCTTTTCGGCCTACGAGCAGTACTTC.

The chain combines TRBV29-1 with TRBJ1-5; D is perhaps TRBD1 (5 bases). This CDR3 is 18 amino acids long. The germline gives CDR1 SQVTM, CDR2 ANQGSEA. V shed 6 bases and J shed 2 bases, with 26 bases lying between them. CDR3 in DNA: TGCAGCGTCGTACTATACCGGGACGCCCACCGAGGCAATCAGCCCCAGCATTTT. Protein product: CSVVLYRDAHRGNQPQHF.

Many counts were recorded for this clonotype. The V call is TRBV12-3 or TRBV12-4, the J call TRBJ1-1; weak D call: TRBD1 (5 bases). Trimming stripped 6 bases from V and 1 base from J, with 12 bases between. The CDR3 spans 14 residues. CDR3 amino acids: CASSPGGENTEAFF. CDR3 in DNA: TGTGCCAGCAGCCCGGGGGGGGAGAACACTGAAGCTTTCTTT.

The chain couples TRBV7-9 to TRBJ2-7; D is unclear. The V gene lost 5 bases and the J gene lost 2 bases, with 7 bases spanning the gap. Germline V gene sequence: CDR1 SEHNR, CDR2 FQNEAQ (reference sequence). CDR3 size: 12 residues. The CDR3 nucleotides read TGTGCCAGCAGCCCTCAAACCTACGAGCAGTACTTC. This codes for CASSPQTYEQYF.

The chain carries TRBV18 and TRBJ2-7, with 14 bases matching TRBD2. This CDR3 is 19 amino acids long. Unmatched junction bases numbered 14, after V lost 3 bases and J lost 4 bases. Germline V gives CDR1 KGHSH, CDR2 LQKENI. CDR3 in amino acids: CASSPSPGLAGDRIYEQYF. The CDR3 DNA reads TGTGCCAGCTCACCCTCCCCGGGACTAGCGGGAGATCGGATATACGAGCAGTACTTC.

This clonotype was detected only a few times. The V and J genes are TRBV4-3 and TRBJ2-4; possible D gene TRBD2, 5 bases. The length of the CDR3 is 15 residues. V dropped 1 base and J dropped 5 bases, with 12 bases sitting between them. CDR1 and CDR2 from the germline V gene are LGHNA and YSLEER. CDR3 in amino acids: CASSQGLTNQNIQYF. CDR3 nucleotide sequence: TGCGCCAGCAGCCAAGGGTTGACTAACCAAAACATTCAGTACTTC.

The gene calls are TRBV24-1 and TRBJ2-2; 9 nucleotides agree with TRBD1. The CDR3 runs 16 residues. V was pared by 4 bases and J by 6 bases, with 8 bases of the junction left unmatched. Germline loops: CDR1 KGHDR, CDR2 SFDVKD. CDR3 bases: TGTGCCACCAGTGACCCCGGGACAGGGTACGCCGGGGAGCTGTTTTTT. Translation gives CATSDPGTGYAGELFF.

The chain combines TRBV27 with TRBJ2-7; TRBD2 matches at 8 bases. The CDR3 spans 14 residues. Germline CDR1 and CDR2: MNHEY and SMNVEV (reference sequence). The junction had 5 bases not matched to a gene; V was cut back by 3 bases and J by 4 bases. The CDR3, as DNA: TGTGCCAGCAGTTTTCAGACTAGCGCTTACGAGCAGTACTTC. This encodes CASSFQTSAYEQYF.

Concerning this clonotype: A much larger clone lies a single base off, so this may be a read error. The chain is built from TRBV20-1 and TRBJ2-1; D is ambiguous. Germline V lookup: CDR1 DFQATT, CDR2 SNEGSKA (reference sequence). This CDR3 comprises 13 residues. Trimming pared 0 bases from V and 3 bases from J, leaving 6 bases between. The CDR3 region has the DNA TGCAGTGCTAGAGAGGCCAGCTACAATGAGCAGTTCTTC. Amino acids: CSAREASYNEQFF.

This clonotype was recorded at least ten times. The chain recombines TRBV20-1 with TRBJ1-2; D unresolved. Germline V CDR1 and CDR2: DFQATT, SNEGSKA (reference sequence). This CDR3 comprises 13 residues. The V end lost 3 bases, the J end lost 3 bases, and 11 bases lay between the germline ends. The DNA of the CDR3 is TGCAGTGCTAGTTGGCCGGATCACTATGGCTACACCTTC. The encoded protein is CSASWPDHYGYTF.

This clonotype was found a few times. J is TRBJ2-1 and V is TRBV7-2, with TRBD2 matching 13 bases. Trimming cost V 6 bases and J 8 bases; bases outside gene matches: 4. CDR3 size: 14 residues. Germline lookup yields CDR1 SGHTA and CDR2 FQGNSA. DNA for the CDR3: TGTGCCAGCAGACTAGCGGGAGGGCCAGATGAGCAGTTCTTC. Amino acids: CASRLAGGPDEQFF. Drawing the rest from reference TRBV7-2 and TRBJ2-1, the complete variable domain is GAGVSQSPSNKVTEKGKDVELRCDPISGHTALYWYRQSLGQGLEFLIYFQGNSAPDKSGLPSDRFSAERTGGSVSTLTIQRTQQEDSAVYLCASRLAGGPDEQFFGPGTRLTVL.

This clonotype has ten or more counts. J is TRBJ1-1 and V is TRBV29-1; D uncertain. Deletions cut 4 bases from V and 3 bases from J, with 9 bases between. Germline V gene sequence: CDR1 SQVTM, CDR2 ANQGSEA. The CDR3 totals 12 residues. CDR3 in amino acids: CSVGKGDTEAFF. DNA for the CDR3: TGCAGCGTTGGTAAGGGTGACACTGAAGCTTTCTTT.